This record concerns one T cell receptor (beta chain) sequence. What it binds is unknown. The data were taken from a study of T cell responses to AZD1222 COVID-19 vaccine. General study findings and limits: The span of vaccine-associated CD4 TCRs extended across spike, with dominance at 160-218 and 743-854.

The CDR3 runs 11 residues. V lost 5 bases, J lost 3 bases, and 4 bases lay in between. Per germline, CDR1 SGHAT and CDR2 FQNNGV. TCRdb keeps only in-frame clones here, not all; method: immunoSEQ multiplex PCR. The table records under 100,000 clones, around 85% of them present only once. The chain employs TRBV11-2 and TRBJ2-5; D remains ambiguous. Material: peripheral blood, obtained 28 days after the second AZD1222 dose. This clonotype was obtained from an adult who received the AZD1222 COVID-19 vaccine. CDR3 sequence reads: CASSPKETQYF. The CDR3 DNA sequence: TGTGCCAGCAGCCCCAAAGAGACCCAGTACTTC.